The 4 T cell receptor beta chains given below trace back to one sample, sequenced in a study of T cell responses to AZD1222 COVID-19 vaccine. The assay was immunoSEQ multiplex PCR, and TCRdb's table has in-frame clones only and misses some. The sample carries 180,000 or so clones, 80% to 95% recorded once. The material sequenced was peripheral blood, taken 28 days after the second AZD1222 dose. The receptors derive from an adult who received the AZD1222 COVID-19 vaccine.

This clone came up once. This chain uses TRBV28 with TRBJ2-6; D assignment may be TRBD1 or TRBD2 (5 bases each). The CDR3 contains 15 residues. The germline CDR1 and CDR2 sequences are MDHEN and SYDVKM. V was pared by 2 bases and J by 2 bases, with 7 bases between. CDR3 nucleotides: TGTGCCAGCAGTTTAAGGGGAGCTGGGGCCAACGTCCTGACTTTC. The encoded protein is CASSLRGAGANVLTF.

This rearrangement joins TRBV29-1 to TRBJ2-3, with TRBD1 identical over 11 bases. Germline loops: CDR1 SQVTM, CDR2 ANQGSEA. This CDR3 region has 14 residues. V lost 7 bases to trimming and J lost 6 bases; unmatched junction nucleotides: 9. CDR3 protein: CSGISDRGPDTQYF. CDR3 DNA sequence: TGCAGCGGAATCTCGGACAGGGGGCCCGATACGCAGTATTTT.

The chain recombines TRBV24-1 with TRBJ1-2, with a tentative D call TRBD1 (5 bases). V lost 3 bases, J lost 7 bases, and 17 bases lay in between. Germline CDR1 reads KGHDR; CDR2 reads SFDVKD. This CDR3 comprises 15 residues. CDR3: CATSDTRGTSGGYTF. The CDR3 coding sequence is TGTGCCACCAGTGATACCCGAGGGACTTCTGGTGGCTACACCTTC.

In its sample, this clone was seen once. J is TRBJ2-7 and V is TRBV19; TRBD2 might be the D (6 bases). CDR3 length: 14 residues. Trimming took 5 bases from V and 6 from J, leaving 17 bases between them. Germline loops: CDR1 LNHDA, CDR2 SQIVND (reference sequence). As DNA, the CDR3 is TGTGCCAGTAGTTATGGTAGCGGTGAGGTCGAGCAGTACTTC. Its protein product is CASSYGSGEVEQYF.